These 4 T cell receptor beta chains originate from one sample sequenced in a study of T cells in localized non-small cell lung cancer. The protocol was immunoSEQ multiplex PCR, while the TCRdb copy is restricted to in-frame clones and leaves out a portion. This table holds about 36,000 clones, 87% found once. Sequenced here: peripheral blood, sampled before any cancer treatment. All receptors come from a woman aged 35-70 years with stage I lung adenocarcinoma.

This clone was recorded once. The chain uses TRBV5-5 and TRBJ2-2; no firm D call. The V gene's germline CDR1 is SGHKS and CDR2 YYEKEE (reference sequence). This CDR3 has 13 residues. With 1 base removed from V and 6 bases from J, the gap between germline ends came to 7 bases. CDR3 coding DNA: TGTGCCAGCAGCTTGACGGCGGCCGGGGAGCTGTTTTTT. This translates into CASSLTAAGELFF.

The chain carries TRBV4-1 and TRBJ1-5; 9 bases agree with TRBD1. This CDR3 spans 16 amino acids. Germline CDR1 MGHRA, CDR2 YSYEKL. V lost 1 base, J lost 6 bases, and 7 bases stayed unmatched. Written as DNA, the CDR3 is TGCGCCAGCAGCCAAGTACTGGACAGGGGATTTCAGCCCCAGCATTTT. This sequence encodes CASSQVLDRGFQPQHF.

This clone was recorded only once. V usage is TRBV6-5 and J usage is TRBJ1-5, with D tentatively TRBD1 (5 bases). Between the trimmed V and J ends, which lost 8 bases and 4 bases, there was a span of 6 bases. The CDR3 sequence is 11 residues long. CDR1 is MNHEY and CDR2 is SVGAGI in the germline V gene. The CDR3 DNA is TGTGCCAGCGGGGGGAATCAGCCCCAGCATTTT. Protein product: CASGGNQPQHF.

The chain links TRBV10-3 to TRBJ2-3, with TRBD2 matching 14 bases. This CDR3 region has 16 residues. Germline lookup yields CDR1 ENHRY and CDR2 SYGVKD. The V gene end was trimmed by 5 bases and the J gene end by 3 bases; junction bases not matched to a gene: 4. CDR3 sequence (DNA): TGTGCCATCAGTCGACTAGCGGGGGGGCTGACAGATACGCAGTATTTT. Translated: CAISRLAGGLTDTQYF.